The entry that follows covers one T cell receptor (beta chain) sequence. The CDR3 consists of 15 residues. After removal of 4 bases from V and 0 bases from J, the junction contained 5 bases not matched to a gene. The germline gives CDR1 SGDLS, CDR2 YYNGEE. This sample is drawn from a study of cytomegalovirus exposure and HLA in healthy donors. Amplification used 60 Vbeta primers and 13 Jbeta primers. The method was immunoSEQ multiplex PCR; TCRdb's version includes in-frame clones alone and lacks a portion of them. This sample has about 130,000 clones; over 65% occur once, and the top ten carry 3% to 5%.

The sample taken for sequencing was PBMCs. The genes are TRBV9 and TRBJ2-7; 9 bases fit TRBD1. This clonotype was sampled from a man aged 35-49 years in good health and CMV-seropositive. The CDR3 DNA is TGTGCCAGCAGCCCGACAGGGGGTAGCTCCTACGAGCAGTACTTC. It codes for CASSPTGGSSYEQYF. Complete variable domain (other parts from reference TRBV9 and TRBJ2-7): DSGVTQTPKHLITATGQRVTLRCSPRSGDLSVYWYQQSLDQGLQFLIQYYNGEERAKGNILERFSAQQFPDLHSELNLSSLELGDSALYFCASSPTGGSSYEQYFGPGTRLTVT.